Below, 3 T cell receptor beta chains from the same sample are listed, as sequenced in a study of PD-1 blockade in mismatch repair-deficient tumors. Produced via immunoSEQ multiplex PCR; TCRdb's table is partial and in-frame only. The sample holds about 15,000 clones, 84% seen once. Here the sequenced sample was PBMCs, taken before pembrolizumab treatment. All receptors derive from an adult with mismatch repair-deficient cancer.

The chain recombines TRBV13 with TRBJ2-3, with 8 bases that match TRBD1. V trimming: 1 base; J trimming: 4 bases; junction bases outside the gene matches: 7. This CDR3 has 16 residues. Germline CDR1 and CDR2: PRHDT and FYEKMQ (reference sequence). The CDR3 coding sequence is TGTGCCAGCAGCTTAGCCCGGGACAGGCCACCAGATACGCAGTATTTT. It encodes CASSLARDRPPDTQYF.

J is TRBJ2-1 and V is TRBV12-5, with TRBD2 identical over 14 bases. After removal of 1 base from V and 4 bases from J, the junction contained 6 bases not matched to a gene. This CDR3 has 18 amino acids. Germline V gene lookup returns CDR1 LGHNT and CDR2 FRNRAP. The CDR3 protein is CASGLAGLAGGHYNEQFF. The CDR3 DNA reads as TGTGCTAGTGGTTTGGCTGGACTAGCGGGAGGCCATTACAATGAGCAGTTCTTC.

The J gene is TRBJ1-5, the V gene TRBV6-6; TRBD1 aligns across 7 bases. V lost 6 bases, J lost 3 bases, and 5 bases stayed unmatched. CDR1 and CDR2 (germline): MNHNY, SVGAGI (reference sequence). The CDR3 sequence is 14 residues long. CDR3 bases: TGTGCCAGCAGACTGGGACAGATCAATCAGCCCCAGCATTTT. This codes for CASRLGQINQPQHF.